One sample yielded the 27 T cell receptor beta chains listed below, sequenced in a study of blood T cell repertoires in COVID-19. Assay: immunoSEQ multiplex PCR; the TCRdb copy retains only in-frame clones and omits some. The repertoire holds around 280,000 clones, with around 91% as singletons. Sequencing was carried out using PBMCs or T cells enriched from blood (not recorded which). These receptors were collected from a woman under 30 with acute COVID-19.

The chain links TRBV27 to TRBJ2-3; 13 bases map to TRBD2. The CDR3 covers 18 residues. After removal of 4 bases from V and 6 bases from J, the junction contained 13 bases not matched to a gene. Germline V gene lookup returns CDR1 MNHEY and CDR2 SMNVEV (reference sequence). The CDR3 nucleotides are TGTGCCAGCAGTTCCCGTAAACTAGCGGGAGGGTGGTTGGATACGCAGTATTTT. Translated, it gives CASSSRKLAGGWLDTQYF.

This clone was seen only a few times. The gene calls are TRBV5-4 and TRBJ1-2, with D unresolved. V lost 5 bases to trimming and J lost 2 bases, with 10 bases between them. The CDR3 spans 13 residues. From germline, CDR1 is SGHNT and CDR2 YYREEE (reference sequence). The CDR3 bases are TGTGCCAGCAGAGGAGAGAGCAACTATGGCTACACCTTC. It encodes CASRGESNYGYTF.

This clone appeared once. This chain connects TRBV11-2 to TRBJ1-1; no firm D call. The CDR3 totals 14 residues. Germline V gives CDR1 SGHAT, CDR2 FQNNGV. V dropped 4 bases and J dropped 7 bases, with 16 bases sitting between them. As DNA, the CDR3 is TGTGCCAGCAGCTCAGGCCAGATTATCTTTGAAGCTTTCTTT. Translating it yields CASSSGQIIFEAFF.

This chain uses TRBV10-3 with TRBJ2-5; D unclear. The CDR3 spans 14 residues. Trimming took off 3 bases at V and 2 bases at J, with 10 bases between the two ends. CDR1 ENHRY and CDR2 SYGVKD come from the germline V gene. The CDR3 DNA reads TGTGCCATCAGTGACCCTCCTAAACAAGAGACCCAGTACTTC. This translates into CAISDPPKQETQYF.

The chain uses TRBV7-2 and TRBJ2-3; D gene ambiguous. CDR1 and CDR2 from the germline V gene are SGHTA and FQGNSA. Trimming shortened V by 2 bases and J by 2 bases, and 14 bases separated the two germline ends. The CDR3 is 16 amino acids. The CDR3 DNA sequence: TGTGCCAGCAGCTTATTGTCTTCCGCTACCACAGATACGCAGTATTTT. This codes for CASSLLSSATTDTQYF.

The chain is built from TRBV5-6 and TRBJ2-7; 8 bases align to TRBD2. CDR1 is SGHDT and CDR2 is YYEEEE in the germline V gene. This CDR3 has 15 residues. The ends lost 0 bases at V and 4 bases at J; junction bases unmatched: 6. In DNA form, the CDR3 reads TGTGCCAGCAGCTTGGCGGCGGGAGGCCTATACGAGCAGTACTTC. It is translated as CASSLAAGGLYEQYF.

The chain couples TRBV28 to TRBJ1-5; D gene unclear. The V gene's germline CDR1 is MDHEN and CDR2 SYDVKM. V was pared by 3 bases and J by 11 bases, with 17 bases between. CDR3 length: 14 amino acids. Here the CDR3 reads CASSLGVASEAQHF. CDR3 DNA: TGTGCCAGCAGTTTGGGCGTTGCGTCGGAGGCCCAGCATTTT.

The chain links TRBV11-2 to TRBJ2-6, with a weak D call TRBD1 (6 bases). V lost 2 bases to trimming and J lost 2 bases, with 7 bases between them. Germline V gives CDR1 SGHAT, CDR2 FQNNGV. The length of the CDR3 is 15 residues. The CDR3, as DNA: TGTGCCAGCAGCTTATGGACAGCTGGGGCCAACGTCCTGACTTTC. It codes for CASSLWTAGANVLTF. The full variable domain, in which reference TRBV11-2 and TRBJ2-6 provide the parts outside the CDR3, is EAGVAQSPRYKIIEKRQSVAFWCNPISGHATLYWYQQILGQGPKLLIQFQNNGVVDDSQLPKDRFSAERLKGVDSTLKIQPAKLEDSAVYLCASSLWTAGANVLTFGAGSRLTVL.

The chain recombines TRBV3-1 (or the pseudogene TRBV3-2) with TRBJ2-3, with 9 nucleotides matching TRBD1. The CDR3 runs 15 residues. Trimming cost V 4 bases and J 1 base; bases outside gene matches: 3. The germline CDR1 and CDR2 sequences are LGHDT and YNNKEL (reference sequence). The CDR3 region is CASSRRDRGTDTQYF. The CDR3 nucleotides read TGTGCCAGCAGCCGAAGGGACAGGGGCACAGATACGCAGTATTTT.

The rearrangement joins TRBV4-1 to TRBJ2-1; 7 bases align to TRBD2. CDR3 size: 17 residues. The V and J ends lost 6 bases and 4 bases, in that order; junction bases with no gene match: 15. Germline V gives CDR1 MGHRA, CDR2 YSYEKL. This chain's CDR3 is CASRRTGKRERYNEQFF. The DNA of the CDR3 is TGCGCCAGCAGGCGAACGGGGAAGCGGGAAAGGTACAATGAGCAGTTCTTC.

This clone was picked up one time. This CDR3 reads CASTGGSSYEQYF. The CDR3 DNA reads as TGTGCCAGCACGGGCGGGAGCTCCTACGAGCAGTACTTC. This chain links TRBV27 with TRBJ2-7; 7 bases match TRBD2. This CDR3 contains 13 residues. Germline CDR1 MNHEY, CDR2 SMNVEV (reference sequence). The V and J ends lost 7 bases and 0 bases, in that order; junction bases with no gene match: 3.

The CDR3 protein is CASSFPRSGTNEQFF. For the CDR3, the DNA is TGTGCCAGCAGTTTTCCGAGGAGTGGTACCAATGAGCAGTTCTTC. The V call is TRBV7-6, the J call TRBJ2-1; no definite D call. The CDR3 sequence is 15 residues long. V was clipped by 6 bases and J by 6 bases, with 18 bases between them. In germline, CDR1 is SGHVS, CDR2 FNYEAQ.

The chain has TRBV11-2 and TRBJ2-7; 9 bases align to TRBD2. The CDR3 has 15 amino acids. CDR1 and CDR2 (germline): SGHAT, FQNNGV. V was clipped by 2 bases and J by 2 bases; unmatched bases: 4. The CDR3 loop reads CASSLISGGTYEQYF. For the CDR3, the DNA is TGTGCCAGCAGCTTAATTAGCGGGGGAACCTACGAGCAGTACTTC.

This rearrangement joins TRBV6-5 to TRBJ2-7; 10 bases fit TRBD1. The junction had 5 bases not matched to a gene; V was cut back by 6 bases and J by 0 bases. This CDR3 comprises 15 residues. Germline loops: CDR1 MNHEY, CDR2 SVGAGI. CDR3: CASRTRDRGSYEQYF. CDR3 in DNA: TGTGCCAGCAGAACCCGGGACAGGGGCTCCTACGAGCAGTACTTC.

The chain employs TRBV5-1 and TRBJ2-3; D might be TRBD2 (5 bases). The CDR3 extends over 14 amino acids. CDR1 is SGHRS and CDR2 is YFSETQ in the germline V gene. V was cut by 2 bases and J by 0 bases, with 7 bases left in between. The CDR3 nucleotides are TGCGCCAGCAGCTTCGGGGAAAGCACAGATACGCAGTATTTT. It is translated as CASSFGESTDTQYF.

The V gene is TRBV4-3, the J gene TRBJ2-7; D may be TRBD1 (6 bases). The CDR3 is 15 amino acids. Trimming stripped 6 bases from V and 4 bases from J, with 19 bases between. The germline V gene has CDR1 LGHNA and CDR2 YSLEER. The CDR3 coding sequence is TGCGCCAGCAGTGTTTGGTACGGGCAGGGGTACGAGCAGTACTTC. Residues: CASSVWYGQGYEQYF.

The rearrangement links TRBV19 to TRBJ1-6; D might be TRBD1 (6 bases). Germline V CDR1 and CDR2: LNHDA, SQIVND (reference sequence). V was cut by 6 bases and J by 0 bases, with 6 bases left in between. The CDR3 runs 14 residues. In nucleotides, the CDR3 is TGTGCCAGTAGGGACAGCTCCTATAATTCACCCCTCCACTTT. This translates into CASRDSSYNSPLHF. Combining the CDR3 with reference TRBV19 and TRBJ1-6 gives the whole variable domain DGGITQSPKYLFRKEGQNVTLSCEQNLNHDAMYWYRQDPGQGLRLIYYSQIVNDFQKGDIAEGYSVSREKKESFPLTVTSAQKNPTAFYLCASRDSSYNSPLHFGNGTRLTVT.

This clone was observed a single time. This rearrangement joins TRBV6-5 to TRBJ2-1; weak D call: TRBD1 (5 bases). V was trimmed by 10 bases and J by 2 bases, leaving 15 bases between them. The length of the CDR3 is 14 residues. Germline V CDR1 and CDR2: MNHEY, SVGAGI. The CDR3 sequence: CAILQGLAYNEQFF. The CDR3, as DNA: TGTGCCATCCTGCAGGGATTAGCCTACAATGAGCAGTTCTTC.

This chain uses TRBV3-1 (or the pseudogene TRBV3-2) with TRBJ2-7; D gene ambiguous. CDR3 length equals 11 residues. Germline CDR1 reads LGHDT; CDR2 reads YNNKEL (reference sequence). V was shortened by 2 bases and J by 4 bases, with 3 bases between the two germline ends. The CDR3 DNA reads as TGTGCCAGCAGCCAACAGTACGAGCAGTACTTC. This sequence encodes CASSQQYEQYF.

The J gene is TRBJ2-4, the V gene TRBV3-1 (or the pseudogene TRBV3-2), with 13 bases fitting TRBD2. The V gene end was trimmed by 1 base and the J gene end by 5 bases; junction bases not matched to a gene: 11. Germline values: CDR1 LGHDT, CDR2 YNNKEL (reference sequence). The CDR3 is 19 residues long. Written as DNA, the CDR3 is TGTGCCAGCAGCCAAGGTATAACTAGCGGGAGGGCCCGGGAAAACATTCAGTACTTC. Amino acids: CASSQGITSGRARENIQYF.

The J gene is TRBJ1-6, the V gene TRBV30; TRBD1 matches at 9 bases. V gave up 5 bases and J gave up 10 bases; unmatched junction bases: 9. Per the germline V gene, CDR1 is GTSNPN and CDR2 is SVGIG (reference sequence). The CDR3 length is 14 residues. The CDR3 reads CAWSRQGVKSPLHF. CDR3 DNA sequence: TGTGCCTGGTCCCGACAGGGGGTAAAGTCACCCCTCCACTTT.

V is TRBV27 and J is TRBJ2-2; 8 positions agree with TRBD2. The J segment lost 4 bases and the V segment lost 5 bases, leaving 9 bases of the junction unmatched. Germline CDR1 MNHEY, CDR2 SMNVEV (reference sequence). The CDR3 has 16 amino acids. This chain's CDR3 is CASSKSGLVFTGELFF. CDR3 sequence (DNA): TGTGCCAGCAGTAAGTCGGGACTAGTATTCACCGGGGAGCTGTTTTTT.

CDR3 protein: CASSKEPAGLYEQYF. DNA for the CDR3: TGTGCCAGCAGCAAAGAACCAGCGGGACTATACGAGCAGTACTTC. This sequence joins TRBV21-1 and TRBJ2-7; the DNA was not used to check the table's D call, TRBD2. TRBV21-1 is listed as a pseudogene. CDR3 length equals 15 residues.

This sequence joins TRBV11-2 and TRBJ1-2; 7 nucleotides match TRBD1. The CDR3 consists of 16 residues. Germline V lookup: CDR1 SGHAT, CDR2 FQNNGV. V shed 2 bases, J shed 3 bases, and the junction held 9 bases outside the gene matches. The CDR3 DNA reads as TGTGCCAGCAGCTTACCCTTAACAGGGGCTGACTATGGCTACACCTTC. Residues: CASSLPLTGADYGYTF. The variable domain in full, with the rest retrieved from reference TRBV11-2 and TRBJ1-2, is EAGVAQSPRYKIIEKRQSVAFWCNPISGHATLYWYQQILGQGPKLLIQFQNNGVVDDSQLPKDRFSAERLKGVDSTLKIQPAKLEDSAVYLCASSLPLTGADYGYTFGSGTRLTVV.

The genes are TRBV5-1 and TRBJ2-7, with TRBD1 matching 8 bases. Germline V gene data show CDR1 as SGHRS and CDR2 as YFSETQ. V lost 2 bases and J lost 3; bases outside the gene matches: 7. The CDR3 length is 15 residues. The CDR3, as DNA: TGCGCCAGCAGCTTTGGGGGACAGGCAAACTACGAGCAGTACTTC. Encoded protein: CASSFGGQANYEQYF.

The V gene is TRBV11-2, the J gene TRBJ2-3, with 8 bases identical to TRBD2. V dropped 1 base and J dropped 1; count of bases not matched to a gene: 10. The germline V gene encodes CDR1 SGHAT and CDR2 FQNNGV. The CDR3 length is 18 residues. The CDR3 DNA reads TGTGCCAGCAGCTTAGTTTCCGGGAGCGGGAGTGGCACAGATACGCAGTATTTT. Translated, it gives CASSLVSGSGSGTDTQYF.

The chain carries TRBV19 and TRBJ2-1; 11 bases line up with TRBD1. The length of the CDR3 is 16 residues. Looked up from germline, CDR1 is LNHDA and CDR2 is SQIVND (reference sequence). V was clipped by 7 bases and J by 4 bases; unmatched bases: 9. CDR3 loop: CASIGTGTGGYNEQFF. DNA for the CDR3: TGTGCCAGTATAGGGACCGGGACAGGGGGGTACAATGAGCAGTTCTTC. The variable domain in full, with the rest retrieved from reference TRBV19 and TRBJ2-1, is DGGITQSPKYLFRKEGQNVTLSCEQNLNHDAMYWYRQDPGQGLRLIYYSQIVNDFQKGDIAEGYSVSREKKESFPLTVTSAQKNPTAFYLCASIGTGTGGYNEQFFGPGTRLTVL.